This T cell receptor (beta chain) is drawn from a study of shared clonotypes between healthy human individuals (dated by TCRdb to between 2020 and 2021). With regard to the full study: The cohort included a few men and a couple of women between 18 and 49 years of age. For each donor, CD4 naive and CD4 memory were each given three plates, CD8 naive was given two plates, and CD8 memory was given one plate. The study deeply sequenced blood TCR repertoires of five healthy adults to estimate repertoire size and the extent of clonotype sharing between individuals. To increase sequencing depth and limit assay-specific biases, different laboratories used diverse techniques to prepare libraries and sequence TCR repertoires. Each donor's leukapheresis produced roughly between roughly 0.85 and 10 billion PBMCs.

Based on the germline V gene (reference sequence), the CDR1 and CDR2 sequences are MNHEY and SMNVEV. The CDR3 has 16 amino acids, counting the end cysteine and phenylalanine. The CDR3 DNA has 48 bases and is translated from base 1. For this chain, trimming is 6 bases at the V end and 4 bases at the J end, and the number of junction bases without a gene match is 14. Beyond this particular receptor, the publication reports: Based on pairwise subsampling, the degree of clonotype sharing among donors was expected to be affected by sequencing depth. Even with the large sequencing depth, rarefaction of the sorted-subset datasets indicated that sequencing was incomplete. Sharing across a few donors was observed for approximately 5% of naive CD4, less than 4% of naive CD8, 2% to 2.5% of memory CD4, and around 0.42% of memory CD8 clonotypes. Compared with non-shared clonotypes, the clonotypes found in all four sorted-subset donors had higher generation probabilities. Sampling was restricted to blood, and TCR repertoires in tissue are likely to differ from TCR repertoires in blood. The genetic and exposure-history diversity represented was limited by the small number of donors. Larger estimated clonotype richness was generally found for naive subsets than for memory subsets.

The donors were healthy, HIV-negative adults who had no recently reported acute infections or vaccinations. All donors were Caucasian adults living in Nashville, Tennessee, USA. CD4+ T cells were enriched by magnetic negative selection, after which naive cells were positively selected on CD45RA and the negative fraction was taken as the memory subset. Blood was collected by leukapheresis, and PBMCs were isolated by Ficoll-Histopaque density gradient centrifugation and then cryopreserved in liquid nitrogen vapor phase. Analytical flow cytometry was used to check the purity and quantity of each magnetically sorted T cell population. Genomic DNA was isolated from every sorted fraction and measured by UV absorbance on a Nanodrop 2000c. Points on this clone: Its target antigen remains unknown. Per-base qualities were not stored, and no clone one base away is much larger.

Using the deep immunoSEQ assay, TCR CDR3 regions were amplified from genomic DNA by multiplex PCR. For each cell subset, the extracted genomic DNA was distributed evenly across all wells of several immunoSEQ 96-well plates, and each plate served as one replicate. Each replicate PCR for sorted subsets received about 220 ng genomic DNA, equal to about 30,000 T cell genomes. Purified libraries were quantified with a Qubit 3.0 fluorometer, sized on a Bioanalyzer 2100, and re-quantified with the KAPA Library Quantification kit. Each immunoSEQ 96-well plate was sequenced on its own single-read 150-cycle Illumina NextSeq 550 flow cell. As for the authors' bioinformatics: Because the immunoSEQ output included only junctional sequences and no quality scores, the filtering could not be the same as the filtering used for full-length reads. To assign V/J genes and CDR3, sequences were annotated using PyIR, a Python wrapper for IgBLAST v1.9, with IMGT germline references. Any read was removed if the V/J assignment was weak (E-value above 1e-6), the CDR3 was missing, or the read contained stop codons, out-of-frame junctions, or ambiguous translated residues. V3J clonotypes were defined as sequences sharing the same inferred V gene, J gene, and CDR3 amino acid sequence. The percentage overlap between two repertoires was calculated by dividing the number of shared unique clonotypes by the size of the smaller repertoire. Richness of each repertoire was evaluated using RTK rarefaction, the Chao1 estimator, and Recon v2.1 estimates of unobserved clonotypes. Generation probabilities for all TCRbeta clonotypes obtained by the gDNA method from a handful of donors were computed using OLGA. Held by TCRdb, this immuneACCESS table contains in-frame sequences only and omits some clones. Under half of the omission traces to an unresolved V gene where checked; the cause of the rest is unknown. V, J and clone size derive from that table, while D and trimming were established from the DNA sequence. The sample table holds 2 million to 2.5 million clones, of which just over 90% were seen once. Of the sample, about 0.39% falls within the top ten clones.

The chain couples TRBV27 to TRBJ1-2; TRBD1 fits 7 bases in the junction. The specimen was naive CD4+ T cells from PBMCs. The sample's cell subset or site label is to be understood as: CD45RA+ positively selected. This TCR was recovered from a man aged 18 to 30 in good health. Some clones in this sample may be carry-over from other donors' samples. DNA sequence: TGTGCCAGCAGCCCTCGATGGGACAGTCGAAGCTATGGCTACACCTTC. Translated, it reads CASSPRWDSRSYGYTF.